The present T cell receptor beta chain was sequenced within a study of naive and memory T cell subsets. Germline CDR1 is MGHRA and CDR2 is YSYEKL. The CDR3 runs 16 residues. Trimming removed 2 bases from V and 1 base from J, with 9 bases in between. The beta constant-region primer was an equimolar mix of two oligonucleotides covering TRBC1 and TRBC2. Nested alpha and beta constant-region primers with the SP2 primer drove four PCR rounds on ligated cDNA. TCRdb re-analysed the UMI-ligation and nested PCR reads in MiXCR, keeping a single row per CDR3 protein. In the table there are 98,000 or so distinct CDR3 sequences, about 14% of which are singletons. Whole-study results and caveats: A few larger clonotypes appeared in naive repertoires, especially CD8, possibly memory cells re-expressing CD45RA.

Remarks on this clonotype: Its specificity is unknown.

This chain connects TRBV4-1 to TRBJ2-6, with D possibly being TRBD1 (6 bases). This TCR was recovered from a human donor in good health. Sequencing used naive CD8+ T cells from blood. The CDR3 DNA sequence: TGCGCCAGCAGCCAACCCGGACAGTCTGGGGCCAACGTCCTGACTTTC. This sequence encodes CASSQPGQSGANVLTF.